The 12 T cell receptor beta chains below were found in one sample sequenced in a study of shared clonotypes between healthy human individuals. Some clones are missing from TCRdb's copy, which holds only in-frame ones; the method was immunoSEQ multiplex PCR. The sample records millions of clones, more than 80% being singletons. The source material was naive CD4+ T cells sorted from blood. Sample subset: CD45RA+ positively selected. These receptors were obtained from a man aged 18 to 30 in good health.

The chain uses TRBV5-4 and TRBJ2-1; 9 nucleotides agree with TRBD1. The J segment lost 9 bases and the V segment lost 2 bases, leaving 6 bases of the junction unmatched. The CDR3 runs 14 residues. Per the germline V gene, CDR1 is SGHNT and CDR2 is YYREEE (reference sequence). Written as DNA, the CDR3 is TGTGCCAGCAGCTTCCGGGACAGGGTCCCTGAGCAGTTCTTC. It codes for CASSFRDRVPEQFF.

This chain joins TRBV2 and TRBJ2-3; unclear D gene. The CDR3 covers 14 residues. Germline loops: CDR1 SNHLY, CDR2 FYNNEI. The V end was cut by 8 bases, the J end by 0 bases, with 12 bases between. CDR3 coding DNA: TGTGCCAGCCATGCTTCAACTAGCACAGATACGCAGTATTTT. It yields the protein CASHASTSTDTQYF.

The J gene is TRBJ2-5, the V gene TRBV10-3; 8 bases are a match to TRBD2. Trimming removed 6 bases from V and 5 bases from J; junction bases left unmatched: 11. CDR1 and CDR2 from the germline V gene are ENHRY and SYGVKD. CDR3 size: 15 residues. The CDR3 here is CAISSGTSNLETQYF. In DNA form, the CDR3 reads TGTGCCATCAGCTCCGGGACTAGTAATTTGGAGACCCAGTACTTC.

This chain links TRBV5-1 with TRBJ2-7, with 7 nucleotides matching TRBD1. The CDR3 extends over 19 amino acids. J was trimmed by 0 bases and V by 0 bases; bases with no gene match: 15. The germline CDR1 and CDR2 sequences are SGHRS and YFSETQ. CDR3 in amino acids: CASSLGLDSGQRFSYEQYF. Here the CDR3 DNA reads TGCGCCAGCAGCTTGGGACTTGACTCGGGACAGAGATTCTCCTACGAGCAGTACTTC.

This rearrangement joins TRBV5-4 to TRBJ2-1; 10 bases line up with TRBD1. Germline V gene sequence: CDR1 SGHNT, CDR2 YYREEE (reference sequence). The CDR3 is 13 residues long. V was clipped by 4 bases and J by 9 bases; unmatched bases: 4. The CDR3 reads CASSRQGAGEQFF. The CDR3 nucleotides are TGTGCCAGCAGCCGACAGGGGGCGGGTGAGCAGTTCTTC.

The chain couples TRBV18 to TRBJ2-5; D might be TRBD1 (5 bases). The ends were cut back, 0 bases at V and 4 bases at J, with 12 bases in the middle. This CDR3 comprises 15 residues. Germline lookup yields CDR1 KGHSH and CDR2 LQKENI. The CDR3: CASSPPVSGRETQYF. CDR3 DNA sequence: TGTGCCAGCTCACCACCGGTTTCAGGGCGAGAGACCCAGTACTTC.

The chain couples TRBV18 to TRBJ2-7, with 7 bases lining up with TRBD2. This CDR3 comprises 14 residues. The ends lost 2 bases at V and 4 bases at J; junction bases unmatched: 5. From germline, CDR1 is KGHSH and CDR2 LQKENI. The CDR3 loop is CASSPTRGGYEQYF. CDR3 sequence (DNA): TGTGCCAGCTCACCAACGAGGGGAGGGTACGAGCAGTACTTC.

The chain couples TRBV6-1 to TRBJ2-5, with D tentatively TRBD1 or TRBD2 (5 bases each). V shed 8 bases and J shed 7 bases, with 17 bases lying between them. Germline CDR1 MNHNS, CDR2 SASEGT. CDR3 length: 13 residues. The CDR3 DNA follows: TGTGCCAGCGGGGGTACGACCTTTGGGACCCAGTACTTC. Amino acids: CASGGTTFGTQYF.

The J gene is TRBJ1-3, the V gene TRBV7-8; D is uncertain. CDR1 SGHVS and CDR2 FQNEAQ come from the germline V gene. V dropped 3 bases and J dropped 4 bases, with 7 bases sitting between them. The CDR3 has 13 amino acids. CDR3 region: CASSLNSGNTIYF. The CDR3 nucleotides read TGTGCCAGCAGCTTGAATTCCGGAAACACCATATATTTT.

This rearrangement joins TRBV5-6 to TRBJ2-4; a weak D match, TRBD2 (6 bases). This CDR3 is 14 amino acids long. Germline V lookup: CDR1 SGHDT, CDR2 YYEEEE. V lost 5 bases, J lost 0 bases, and 9 bases lay in between. The CDR3 DNA reads TGTGCCAGCAGGCGTAGCGGAGCCAAAAACATTCAGTACTTC. This codes for CASRRSGAKNIQYF.

This sequence joins TRBV11-2 and TRBJ2-7; D unresolved. Germline V gene sequence: CDR1 SGHAT, CDR2 FQNNGV. The CDR3 totals 15 residues. V dropped 1 base and J dropped 3 bases, with 13 bases sitting between them. The CDR3 reads CASSLGVTVYYEQYF. CDR3 coding DNA: TGTGCCAGCAGCTTAGGCGTAACGGTTTACTACGAGCAGTACTTC.

The chain carries TRBV7-9 and TRBJ1-6; D is unclear. Per the germline V gene, CDR1 is SEHNR and CDR2 is FQNEAQ (reference sequence). This CDR3 has 14 amino acids. V lost 6 bases and J lost 8, with 14 bases in between. As DNA, the CDR3 is TGTGCCAGCAGGAGTATAGGAGGGCATTCACCCCTCCACTTT. Encoded protein: CASRSIGGHSPLHF.